The 17 T cell receptor beta chains reported below all come from one sample, sequenced in a study of beta chain features in type 1 diabetes. Investigators reverse transcribed all isolated RNA, so they sequenced expressed TCRB transcripts. The repertoire was sequenced with immunoSEQ multiplex PCR; TCRdb's copy has only in-frame clones and lacks some. The data show over 65,000 clones, roughly 34% seen once. The sequenced material came from stem cell memory CD4+ T cells from blood. The receptors here all came from a woman aged 18-30 years in good health.

This clone was seen a handful of times. The chain recombines TRBV13 with TRBJ2-7; 7 bases are a match to TRBD2. V shed 5 bases and J 2 bases; nucleotides not matched to a gene: 15. The germline V gene has CDR1 PRHDT and CDR2 FYEKMQ (reference sequence). CDR3 size: 17 residues. This CDR3 reads CASSPPRSGRKTYEQYF. CDR3 bases: TGTGCCAGCAGCCCCCCCCGTTCCGGGAGGAAGACCTACGAGCAGTACTTC.

The chain couples TRBV5-6 to TRBJ2-7; 11 nucleotides align to TRBD2. The CDR3 extends over 15 amino acids. V lost 2 bases to trimming and J lost 3 bases; unmatched junction nucleotides: 4. Germline V gene lookup returns CDR1 SGHDT and CDR2 YYEEEE. Here the CDR3 reads CASSLLAGAFYEQYF. CDR3 nucleotide sequence: TGTGCCAGCAGCTTACTAGCGGGGGCCTTCTACGAGCAGTACTTC.

There are a few counts of this clone. Here the CDR3 DNA reads TGTGCCAGCAGCCCACCGTGGGCTAGCGGGGCCCTTTGGGATACGCAGTATTTT. Translation: CASSPPWASGALWDTQYF. The chain recombines TRBV7-9 with TRBJ2-3; 9 bases fit TRBD2. The J segment lost 6 bases and the V segment lost 5 bases, leaving 18 bases of the junction unmatched. The CDR3 has 18 residues. Germline V gives CDR1 SEHNR, CDR2 FQNEAQ (reference sequence).

The genes are TRBV19 and TRBJ2-7; 11 bases agree with TRBD2. This CDR3 comprises 16 residues. Trimming at V came to 4 bases and at J to 3 bases, leaving 8 bases not matched to a gene. CDR1 is LNHDA, CDR2 SQIVND, per germline (reference sequence). The CDR3 DNA reads TGTGCCAGTAGTACCCTTCAGACTAGCGGGATCTACGAGCAGTACTTC. This encodes CASSTLQTSGIYEQYF.

This clone was detected a few times. At the DNA level, this CDR3 is encoded by other sequences in the same sample as well. The genes are TRBV9 and TRBJ2-5; D remains ambiguous. The V end was cut by 0 bases, the J end by 5 bases, with 8 bases between. The germline V gene encodes CDR1 SGDLS and CDR2 YYNGEE. The CDR3 is 13 residues long. The CDR3 sequence: CASSVGPGETQYF. The CDR3 DNA reads as TGTGCCAGCAGCGTAGGACCCGGGGAGACCCAGTACTTC.

The rearrangement links TRBV7-8 to TRBJ1-2, with D possibly matching TRBD1 (5 bases). The CDR3 length is 13 residues. V was shortened by 5 bases and J by 6 bases, with 13 bases between the two germline ends. Germline CDR1 is SGHVS and CDR2 is FQNEAQ. In DNA, the CDR3 is TGTGCCAGCAGCAATAACTTAGGGGATGGCTACACCTTC. Translation gives CASSNNLGDGYTF.

The V and J genes are TRBV2 and TRBJ2-7; D gene uncertain. The germline V gene encodes CDR1 SNHLY and CDR2 FYNNEI. The CDR3 contains 14 residues. The V and J ends lost 4 bases and 2 bases respectively, with 12 bases between them. CDR3 sequence (DNA): TGTGCCAGCAGTGTAGATTACAGAGCCTACGAGCAGTACTTC. Encoded protein: CASSVDYRAYEQYF.

In this sample, this clone turned up many times. The rearrangement links TRBV7-2 to TRBJ2-5; TRBD2 agrees at 7 bases. The trim removed 5 bases at V and 7 bases at J, leaving 13 bases unmatched. The CDR3 contains 15 residues. Per germline, CDR1 SGHTA and CDR2 FQGNSA. CDR3 in DNA: TGTGCCAGCAGCGCCCGCGGACTAGTTGAAGGGACCCAGTACTTC. The encoded protein is CASSARGLVEGTQYF.

This clone was detected many times. J is TRBJ1-1 and V is TRBV7-9; TRBD1 matches at 7 bases. V trimming: 5 bases; J trimming: 1 base; junction bases outside the gene matches: 7. The CDR3 has 15 residues. The V gene's germline CDR1 is SEHNR and CDR2 FQNEAQ (reference sequence). The CDR3 spells CASSTGQDWNTEAFF. CDR3 in DNA: TGTGCCAGCAGCACCGGACAGGACTGGAACACTGAAGCTTTCTTT.

The chain joins TRBV19 to TRBJ2-5; TRBD2 is a possible D gene (6 bases). The CDR3 loop spans 16 amino acids. V lost 5 bases, J lost 4 bases, and 20 bases lay in between. Germline lookup yields CDR1 LNHDA and CDR2 SQIVND (reference sequence). CDR3 loop: CASSRGIGGRGETQYF. CDR3 DNA: TGTGCCAGTAGTCGGGGGATCGGGGGACGTGGAGAGACCCAGTACTTC.

The chain joins TRBV2 to TRBJ2-7; D is perhaps TRBD2 (5 bases). The V gene lost 6 bases and the J gene lost 5 bases, with 17 bases spanning the gap. Germline assignment: CDR1 SNHLY and CDR2 FYNNEI. The CDR3 contains 14 residues. CDR3 coding DNA: TGTGCCAGCAGAGCGGAGAGGACTCGGAACGAGCAGTACTTC. It codes for CASRAERTRNEQYF.

This clone was detected a few times. The gene calls are TRBV9 and TRBJ2-2; 13 bases match TRBD2. V shed 4 bases and J 6 bases; nucleotides not matched to a gene: 6. CDR1 is SGDLS, CDR2 YYNGEE, per germline. This CDR3 is built from 16 residues. The DNA for the CDR3 is TGTGCCAGCAGCTACGGACTAGCGGGAGTTTCCGGGGAGCTGTTTTTT. This gives the protein CASSYGLAGVSGELFF.

This chain links TRBV2 with TRBJ2-1; 7 positions agree with TRBD2. This CDR3 spans 16 amino acids. Germline lookup yields CDR1 SNHLY and CDR2 FYNNEI. V gave up 9 bases and J gave up 5 bases; unmatched junction bases: 16. The DNA for the CDR3 is TGTGCCAGTAAGGGTGGCGGGAGCCGCCGCGACAATGAGCAGTTCTTC. As protein: CASKGGGSRRDNEQFF.

V is TRBV4-3 and J is TRBJ2-5, with 8 bases matching TRBD2. Trimming cost V 4 bases and J 5 bases; bases outside gene matches: 18. The CDR3 has 18 residues. CDR1 LGHNA and CDR2 YSLEER come from the germline V gene. The CDR3 DNA follows: TGCGCCAGCAGCCCCAGCGGGGGCGCAGCCTTCGATTGGGAGACCCAGTACTTC. It yields the protein CASSPSGGAAFDWETQYF.

The chain has TRBV7-2 and TRBJ2-3; D call uncertain. The germline V and J ends were trimmed by 2 bases and 2 bases, with 8 bases remaining between them. The CDR3 spans 14 residues. Germline V gene lookup returns CDR1 SGHTA and CDR2 FQGNSA. The CDR3 sequence: CASSLMQSTDTQYF. CDR3 nucleotide sequence: TGTGCCAGCAGCTTAATGCAGTCCACAGATACGCAGTATTTT.

The rearrangement joins TRBV5-1 to TRBJ2-2; TRBD2 agrees at 9 bases. Germline CDR1 SGHRS, CDR2 YFSETQ. V trimming: 4 bases; J trimming: 7 bases; junction bases outside the gene matches: 5. CDR3 length equals 14 residues. CDR3 region: CASSAGLAGGELFF. The CDR3 coding sequence is TGCGCCAGCAGCGCGGGACTAGCAGGCGGGGAGCTGTTTTTT.

The chain combines TRBV4-1 with TRBJ2-1; D perhaps matches TRBD1 (6 bases). Germline CDR1 MGHRA, CDR2 YSYEKL. The CDR3 runs 13 residues. The V end lost 0 bases, the J end lost 14 bases, and 14 bases lay between the germline ends. CDR3 sequence reads: CASSQDRQANKFF. CDR3 bases: TGCGCCAGCAGCCAAGATAGACAGGCCAACAAGTTCTTC.